The clone carrying this T cell receptor beta chain has ten or more counts. Germline assignment: CDR1 DFQATT and CDR2 SNEGSKA (reference sequence). The length of the CDR3 is 15 residues. Trimming removed 1 base from V and 1 base from J, with 11 bases in between. Time point denoted: newly diagnosed GD, antithyroid drugs for less than 3 months. Researchers made the TCR library from RNA that was extracted from PBMCs. The entry originates in a study of regulatory T cells in long-lasting Graves disease. Libraries of TCR beta came from iRepertoire HTBI primers plus Arm-PCR of CDR3 regions. TCRdb redid the calling of the multiplex PCR reads with MiXCR, one entry per CDR3 protein. The data show some 220,000 distinct CDR3 sequences, roughly 20% seen once. These data were likewise used in another study, on T cells in Graves' hyperthyroidism and ophthalmopathy. That publication notes: Graves' hyperthyroidism without ophthalmopathy progression within 18 months was termed stable.

The TCR comes from a woman under 40 with Graves disease. The specimen comprised peripheral blood mononuclear cells (PBMCs), sampled at new diagnosis, from a patient treated with antithyroid drugs. The chain couples TRBV20-1 to TRBJ1-5; maybe TRBD1 (6 bases). CDR3: CSARGGARSNQPQHF. In nucleotides, the CDR3 is TGCAGTGCTAGAGGGGGGGCGCGAAGCAATCAGCCCCAGCATTTT.